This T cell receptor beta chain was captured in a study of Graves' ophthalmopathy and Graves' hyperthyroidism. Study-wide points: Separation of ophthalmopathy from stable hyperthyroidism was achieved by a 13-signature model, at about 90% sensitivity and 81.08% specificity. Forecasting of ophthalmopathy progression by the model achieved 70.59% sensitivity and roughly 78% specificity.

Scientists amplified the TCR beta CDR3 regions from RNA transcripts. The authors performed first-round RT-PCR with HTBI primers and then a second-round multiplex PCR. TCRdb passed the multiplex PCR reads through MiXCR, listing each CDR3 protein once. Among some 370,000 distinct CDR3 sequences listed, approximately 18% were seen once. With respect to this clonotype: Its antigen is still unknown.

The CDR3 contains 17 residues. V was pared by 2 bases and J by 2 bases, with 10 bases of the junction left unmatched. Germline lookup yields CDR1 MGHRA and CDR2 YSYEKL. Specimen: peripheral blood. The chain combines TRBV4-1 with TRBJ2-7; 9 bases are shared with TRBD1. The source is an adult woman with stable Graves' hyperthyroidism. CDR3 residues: CASSQTPGTGPPYEQYF. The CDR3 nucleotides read TGCGCCAGCAGCCAAACCCCCGGGACAGGGCCTCCCTACGAGCAGTACTTC.